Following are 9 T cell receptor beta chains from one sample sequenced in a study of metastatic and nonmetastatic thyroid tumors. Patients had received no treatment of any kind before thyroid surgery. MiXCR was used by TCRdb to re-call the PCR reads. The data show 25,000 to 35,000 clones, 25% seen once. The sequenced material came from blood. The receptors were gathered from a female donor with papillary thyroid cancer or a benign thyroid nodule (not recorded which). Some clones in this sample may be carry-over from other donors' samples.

CDR3 in amino acids: CASSNGDSSSYEQYF. CDR3 DNA: TGTGCCAGTAGTAATGGGGACTCGAGCTCCTACGAGCAGTACTTC. The rearrangement uses TRBV19 and TRBJ2-7; a possible D gene is TRBD2 (6 bases). Deletions cut 4 bases from V and 0 bases from J, with 13 bases between. CDR1 LNHDA and CDR2 SQIVND come from the germline V gene (reference sequence). The CDR3 consists of 15 residues.

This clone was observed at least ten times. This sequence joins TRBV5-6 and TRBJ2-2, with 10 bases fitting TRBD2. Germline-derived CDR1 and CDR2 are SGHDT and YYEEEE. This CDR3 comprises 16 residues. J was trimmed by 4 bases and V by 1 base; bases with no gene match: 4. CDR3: CASSLSLAGVTGELFF. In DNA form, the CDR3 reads TGTGCCAGCAGCTTGAGTCTAGCGGGAGTCACCGGGGAGCTGTTTTTT.

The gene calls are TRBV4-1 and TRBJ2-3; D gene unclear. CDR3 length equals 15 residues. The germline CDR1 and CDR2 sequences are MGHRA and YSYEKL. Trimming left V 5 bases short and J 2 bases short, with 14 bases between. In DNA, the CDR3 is TGCGCCAGCAGCACGCGTCCGGATCTCACAGATACGCAGTATTTT. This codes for CASSTRPDLTDTQYF.

The CDR3 loop is CASSYGTLYGYTF. The CDR3 DNA follows: TGTGCCAGCAGTTATGGGACTTTATATGGCTACACCTTC. This chain joins TRBV6-1 and TRBJ1-2, with D perhaps matching TRBD1 (5 bases). The CDR3 spans 13 residues. Germline values: CDR1 MNHNS, CDR2 SASEGT. Trimming shortened V by 5 bases and J by 5 bases, and 12 bases separated the two germline ends.

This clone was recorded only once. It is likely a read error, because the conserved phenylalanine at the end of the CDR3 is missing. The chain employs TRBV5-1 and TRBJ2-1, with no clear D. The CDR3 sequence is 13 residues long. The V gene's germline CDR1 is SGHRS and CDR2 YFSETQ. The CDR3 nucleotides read TGCGCCACCAGCTTGGACGGTAGGGATGAGCAGTTCTGC. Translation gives CATSLDGRDEQFC.

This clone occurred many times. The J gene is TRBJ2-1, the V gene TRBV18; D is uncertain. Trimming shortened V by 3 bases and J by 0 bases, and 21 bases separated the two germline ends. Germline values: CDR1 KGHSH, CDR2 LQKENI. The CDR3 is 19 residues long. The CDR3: CASSPFMIDSSSSYNEQFF. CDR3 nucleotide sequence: TGTGCCAGCTCACCCTTTATGATTGACTCCTCCAGCTCCTACAATGAGCAGTTCTTC.

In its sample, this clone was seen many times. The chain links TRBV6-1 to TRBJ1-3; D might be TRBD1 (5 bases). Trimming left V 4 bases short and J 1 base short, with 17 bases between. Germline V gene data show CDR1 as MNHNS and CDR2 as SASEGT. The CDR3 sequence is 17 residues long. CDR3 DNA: TGTGCCAGCAGTGCTACCAAGACGCAGGGATCTGGAAACACCATATATTTT. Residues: CASSATKTQGSGNTIYF.

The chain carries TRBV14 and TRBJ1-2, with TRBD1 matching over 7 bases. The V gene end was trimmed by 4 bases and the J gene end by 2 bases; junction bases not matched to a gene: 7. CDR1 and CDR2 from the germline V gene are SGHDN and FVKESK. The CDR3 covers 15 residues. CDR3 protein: CASSRSQTGNYGYTF. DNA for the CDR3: TGTGCCAGCAGCCGCTCCCAGACAGGGAACTATGGCTACACCTTC.

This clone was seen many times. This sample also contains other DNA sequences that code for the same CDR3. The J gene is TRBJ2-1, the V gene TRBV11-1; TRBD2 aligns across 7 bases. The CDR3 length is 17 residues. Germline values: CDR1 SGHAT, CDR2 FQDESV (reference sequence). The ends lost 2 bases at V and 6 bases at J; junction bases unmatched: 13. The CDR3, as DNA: TGTGCCAGCAGCTTACTCGCGGGTGGGTCGGGAGGCAATGAGCAGTTCTTC. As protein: CASSLLAGGSGGNEQFF.